The 8 T cell receptor beta chains in this list originate from one sample, sequenced in a study of graft-versus-host responses after intestinal transplantation. Assay: immunoSEQ multiplex PCR; the TCRdb copy retains only in-frame clones and omits some. The sample lists about 47,000 clones, roughly 91% seen once, with 5% to 7% in the top ten. Material: PBMCs, obtained about 800 days after a first intestinal transplant, on the day of a second. The receptors were sampled from a human patient who received an intestinal transplant, so some T cells may come from the graft donor.

The rearrangement joins TRBV12-5 to TRBJ1-2; a weak D match, TRBD1 (5 bases). The V and J ends lost 1 base and 6 bases respectively, with 12 bases between them. Germline V CDR1 and CDR2: LGHNT, FRNRAP. The CDR3 has 14 residues. CDR3 sequence: CASGLGQGADGYTF. DNA for the CDR3: TGTGCTAGTGGTTTGGGGCAGGGAGCCGATGGCTACACCTTC.

V usage is TRBV10-1 and J usage is TRBJ2-1, with D hard to call. V was clipped by 0 bases and J by 7 bases, with 16 bases between them. The CDR3 loop spans 16 amino acids. Germline CDR1 is WNHNN and CDR2 is SYGVQD (reference sequence). CDR3 amino acids: CASSESGLVGSNEQFF. CDR3 DNA sequence: TGCGCCAGCAGTGAGTCGGGGTTAGTAGGTTCAAATGAGCAGTTCTTC.

The rearrangement uses TRBV5-1 and TRBJ1-6; D possibly corresponds to TRBD1 (6 bases). The V gene's germline CDR1 is SGHRS and CDR2 YFSETQ. This CDR3 is 16 amino acids long. Trimming took off 3 bases at V and 0 bases at J, with 10 bases between the two ends. The CDR3 spells CASSSGQSSYNSPLHF. Here the CDR3 DNA reads TGCGCCAGCAGCTCCGGACAGAGCTCCTATAATTCACCCCTCCACTTT.

V and J are TRBV19 and TRBJ2-1, with D unresolved. The CDR3 consists of 14 residues. CDR1 is LNHDA, CDR2 SQIVND, per germline (reference sequence). The V gene lost 3 bases and the J gene lost 3 bases, with 9 bases spanning the gap. This CDR3 reads CASSISRFYNEQFF. As DNA, the CDR3 is TGTGCCAGTAGTATTTCCAGGTTCTACAATGAGCAGTTCTTC.

The chain employs TRBV13 and TRBJ1-6, with D hard to call. Looked up from germline, CDR1 is PRHDT and CDR2 is FYEKMQ (reference sequence). This CDR3 has 12 residues. The ends were cut back, 6 bases at V and 7 bases at J, with 7 bases in the middle. CDR3 bases: TGTGCCAGCAGTTCGCAGAATTCACCCCTCCACTTT. Translating it yields CASSSQNSPLHF.

This chain joins TRBV9 and TRBJ2-3, with D possibly being TRBD2 (5 bases). V dropped 0 bases and J dropped 5 bases, with 7 bases sitting between them. The CDR3 is made up of 13 amino acids. Germline V gives CDR1 SGDLS, CDR2 YYNGEE. The DNA for the CDR3 is TGTGCCAGCAGCGTAGTAGGGAGAGATACGCAGTATTTT. Translated, it gives CASSVVGRDTQYF.

As to this clone: This sample includes further DNA sequences coding for the same CDR3. This chain links TRBV28 with TRBJ1-3, with 7 bases lining up with TRBD1. The CDR3 totals 15 residues. The germline V gene encodes CDR1 MDHEN and CDR2 SYDVKM. V lost 7 bases, J lost 0 bases, and 6 bases stayed unmatched. The CDR3: CASKRTGSSGNTIYF. Written as DNA, the CDR3 is TGTGCCAGCAAAAGGACAGGAAGCTCTGGAAACACCATATATTTT.

The rearrangement uses TRBV6-5 and TRBJ2-5; D gene ambiguous. The J call is in doubt because the DNA end fits TRBJ2-7 better. Per the germline V gene, CDR1 is MNHEY and CDR2 is SVGAGI. This CDR3 spans 15 amino acids. The CDR3 sequence: CASSYSGLVEGEQYF. As DNA, the CDR3 is TGTGCCAGCAGTTACTCAGGCCTAGTCGAAGGCGAGCAGTACTTC.